These T cell receptor beta chains were read from a single sample in a study of blood T cell repertoires in COVID-19. The assay was immunoSEQ multiplex PCR, and TCRdb's table has in-frame clones only and misses some. The table records approximately 180,000 clones, 75% to 95% of them present only once. Sequenced material: peripheral blood. Source of these receptors: a man aged 45-65 years with acute or convalescent COVID-19. The CDR3 runs from the conserved cysteine through the conserved F or W. D genes are given only for firm matches. Part of the rows lack a size; the others show once, few, many or a class for expanded clones.

j_call v_call clone_size d_call cdr3_aa cdr3_nt
TRBJ1-5 TRBV5-4 NA NA CASSLVVGQIIHSNQPQHF TGTGCCAGCAGCTTGGTCGTTGGGCAGATAATCCATAGCAATCAGCCCCAGCATTTT
TRBJ2-5 TRBV7-2 NA TRBD1 CASSQGTGKETQYF TGTGCCAGCAGCCAGGGGACAGGGAAAGAGACCCAGTACTTC
TRBJ2-3 TRBV12-3/TRBV12-4 NA NA CASSLSGREAQYF TGTGCCAGCAGTTTATCGGGGAGAGAGGCGCAGTATTTT
TRBJ2-2 TRBV28 NA TRBD1 CASTGTAINTGELFF TGTGCCAGTACCGGGACAGCTATAAACACCGGGGAGCTGTTTTTT
TRBJ2-1 TRBV27 NA TRBD2 CASSSTGTSGLGEQFF TGTGCCAGCAGTTCCACCGGGACTAGTGGTTTGGGGGAGCAGTTCTTC
TRBJ2-5 TRBV5-1 NA TRBD1 CASSWDRETQYF TGCGCCAGCAGCTGGGACAGGGAGACCCAGTACTTC
TRBJ1-2 TRBV5-5 once NA CASSPYWSGGYTF TGTGCCAGCAGCCCCTACTGGTCGGGTGGCTACACCTTC
TRBJ2-1 TRBV19 NA TRBD1 CASSIQAGGGHEQFF TGTGCCAGTAGTATTCAGGCAGGGGGTGGGCATGAGCAGTTCTTC
TRBJ2-3 TRBV11-2 NA TRBD2 CASSLGRGGLTDTQYF TGTGCCAGCAGCTTAGGGCGGGGGGGCCTGACAGATACGCAGTATTTT
TRBJ1-5 TRBV28 NA NA CASERSGTYQPQHF TGTGCCAGTGAACGGTCCGGGACTTATCAGCCCCAGCATTTT
TRBJ1-4 TRBV3-1/TRBV3-2 NA TRBD1 CASSQGTGGNEKLFF TGTGCCAGCAGTCAAGGGACAGGAGGGAATGAAAAACTGTTTTTT
TRBJ1-3 TRBV4-2 NA NA CASSQSYRAAGNTIYF TGTGCCAGCAGCCAGTCATACAGGGCTGCTGGAAACACCATATATTTT
TRBJ2-1 TRBV7-3 NA NA CASSPQRGGQGDEQFF TGTGCCAGCAGCCCCCAACGGGGGGGCCAGGGGGATGAGCAGTTCTTC
TRBJ1-1 TRBV28 NA NA CASSGAFTEAFF TGTGCCAGCAGTGGGGCTTTCACTGAAGCTTTCTTT
TRBJ1-2 TRBV11-2 NA NA CASSQLRDTIRNGYTF TGTGCCAGCAGCCAACTCCGAGACACAATCCGTAATGGCTACACCTTC
TRBJ1-2 TRBV7-9 once TRBD1 CASSTTGDWLGYTF TGTGCCAGCAGTACTACAGGGGACTGGTTGGGCTACACCTTC
TRBJ1-2 TRBV5-1 NA NA CASSLDGGAGGYTF TGCGCCAGCAGCTTGGACGGGGGAGCAGGAGGCTACACCTTC
TRBJ2-1 TRBV28 NA NA CASSSPADYNEQFF TGTGCCAGCAGCTCCCCGGCGGATTACAATGAGCAGTTCTTC
TRBJ1-2 TRBV5-6 NA TRBD1 CASSLRVTGGNYGYTF TGTGCCAGCAGCTTGCGGGTGACAGGGGGCAACTATGGCTACACCTTC
TRBJ1-6 TRBV27 once TRBD1 CASRTGQDRSSLHF TGTGCCAGCAGGACTGGACAGGACCGTAGCTCCCTCCACTTT
TRBJ1-2 TRBV29-1 once NA CSAGGALRGYTF TGCAGCGCTGGAGGGGCCTTACGGGGCTACACCTTC
TRBJ2-1 TRBV25-1 NA TRBD2 CASRDELAGEEQFF TGTGCCAGCAGGGATGAACTAGCGGGAGAAGAGCAGTTCTTC
TRBJ2-1 TRBV11-3 NA TRBD1 CASSLATGGNEQFF TGTGCCAGCAGCTTAGCAACAGGGGGCAATGAGCAGTTCTTC